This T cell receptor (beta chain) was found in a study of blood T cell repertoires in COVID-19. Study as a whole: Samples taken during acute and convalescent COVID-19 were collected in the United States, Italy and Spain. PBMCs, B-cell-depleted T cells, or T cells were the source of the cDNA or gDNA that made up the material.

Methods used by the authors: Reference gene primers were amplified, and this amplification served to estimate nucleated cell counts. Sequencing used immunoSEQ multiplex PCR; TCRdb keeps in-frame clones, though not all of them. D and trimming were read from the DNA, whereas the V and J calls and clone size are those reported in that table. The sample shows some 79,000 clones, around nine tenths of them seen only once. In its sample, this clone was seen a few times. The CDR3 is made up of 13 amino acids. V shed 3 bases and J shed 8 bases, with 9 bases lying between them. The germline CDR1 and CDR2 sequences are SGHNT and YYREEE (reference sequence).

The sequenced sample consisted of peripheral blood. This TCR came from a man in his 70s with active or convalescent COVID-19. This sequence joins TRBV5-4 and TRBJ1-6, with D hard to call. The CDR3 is CASSSFEDSPLHF. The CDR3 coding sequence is TGTGCCAGCAGCTCTTTCGAGGATTCACCCCTCCACTTT.